The next 3 T cell receptor beta chains were all read from a single sample in a study of blood T cell repertoires in COVID-19. The protocol was immunoSEQ multiplex PCR, while the TCRdb copy is restricted to in-frame clones and leaves out a portion. This repertoire shows 35,000 to 55,000 clones, around 87% found once; its top ten account for approximately 3%. Sequencing used peripheral blood. These receptors came from a man aged 50-60 years with active COVID-19.

The CDR3 DNA is TGTGCCAGCTCACCACGAGACAGTACCACCTCTGGGGCCAACGTCCTGACTTTC. This codes for CASSPRDSTTSGANVLTF. The chain links TRBV18 to TRBJ2-6, with D possibly matching TRBD1 (5 bases). Between the trimmed V and J ends, which lost 1 base and 0 bases, there was a span of 13 bases. This CDR3 contains 18 residues. CDR1 and CDR2 (germline): KGHSH, LQKENI.

This clone is a singleton in its sample. CDR3 residues: CASSFTQRGGRDTQYF. DNA of the CDR3: TGTGCCAGCAGTTTCACTCAGCGGGGGGGCCGAGATACGCAGTATTTT. The chain joins TRBV27 to TRBJ2-3; 10 bases agree with TRBD2. V shed 3 bases, J shed 5 bases, and the junction held 8 bases outside the gene matches. The CDR3 length is 16 residues. Germline V gene data show CDR1 as MNHEY and CDR2 as SMNVEV (reference sequence).

The chain recombines TRBV5-8 with TRBJ2-1; no clear D gene. The CDR3 covers 11 residues. V was cut by 3 bases and J by 5 bases, with 3 bases left in between. Germline-derived CDR1 and CDR2 are SGHTS and YDEGEE. The CDR3 bases are TGTGCCAGCAGCTCGGACAATGAGCAGTTCTTC. It is translated as CASSSDNEQFF. Looking up the rest from reference TRBV5-8 and TRBJ2-1 gives the full variable domain: EAGVTQSPTHLIKTRGQQATLRCSPISGHTSVYWYQQALGLGLQFLLWYDEGEERNRGNFPPRFSGRQFPNYSSELNVNALELEDSALYLCASSSDNEQFFGPGTRLTVL.